The clone carrying this T cell receptor (beta chain) has just one count. The antigen remains unidentified. The data derive from a study of T cell responses to AZD1222 COVID-19 vaccine. General study findings and limits: Seropositive AZD1222 recipients at baseline numbered only six or seven. Spike-wide coverage was observed for vaccine-associated CD4 TCRs, with dominant responses at 160-218 and 743-854. No day 14 peak samples; only post-peak repertoires were characterized.

Libraries were prepared by immunoSEQ multiplex PCR; TCRdb keeps only in-frame clonotypes and omits some of them. The table includes roughly 98,000 clones, about 90% detected once. The ends were cut back, 3 bases at V and 3 bases at J, with 12 bases in the middle. The CDR3 totals 15 residues. The V gene's germline CDR1 is KGHSH and CDR2 LQKENI. The receptor was derived from an adult who received the AZD1222 COVID-19 vaccine. The chain recombines TRBV18 with TRBJ1-5; tentatively, D is TRBD1 (5 bases). The sequences come from peripheral blood, collected 28 days after the second AZD1222 dose. The CDR3 loop is CASSPSAGYNQPQHF. The CDR3 DNA follows: TGTGCCAGCTCACCCTCGGCAGGGTACAATCAGCCCCAGCATTTT.